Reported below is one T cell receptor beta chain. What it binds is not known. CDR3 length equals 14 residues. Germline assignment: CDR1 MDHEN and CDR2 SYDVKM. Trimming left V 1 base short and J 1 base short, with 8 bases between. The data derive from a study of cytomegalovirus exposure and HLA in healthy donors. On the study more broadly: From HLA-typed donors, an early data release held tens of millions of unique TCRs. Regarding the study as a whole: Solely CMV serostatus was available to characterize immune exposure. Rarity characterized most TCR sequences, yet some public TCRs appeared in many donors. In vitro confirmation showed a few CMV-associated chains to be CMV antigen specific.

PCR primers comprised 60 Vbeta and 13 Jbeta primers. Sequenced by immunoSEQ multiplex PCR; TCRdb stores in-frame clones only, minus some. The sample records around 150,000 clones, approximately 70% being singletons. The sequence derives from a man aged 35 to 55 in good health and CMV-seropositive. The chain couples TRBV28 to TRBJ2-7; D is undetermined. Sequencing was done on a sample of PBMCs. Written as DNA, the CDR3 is TGTGCCAGCAGTTTATCTGGCAGGTCCTACGAGCAGTACTTC. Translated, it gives CASSLSGRSYEQYF.